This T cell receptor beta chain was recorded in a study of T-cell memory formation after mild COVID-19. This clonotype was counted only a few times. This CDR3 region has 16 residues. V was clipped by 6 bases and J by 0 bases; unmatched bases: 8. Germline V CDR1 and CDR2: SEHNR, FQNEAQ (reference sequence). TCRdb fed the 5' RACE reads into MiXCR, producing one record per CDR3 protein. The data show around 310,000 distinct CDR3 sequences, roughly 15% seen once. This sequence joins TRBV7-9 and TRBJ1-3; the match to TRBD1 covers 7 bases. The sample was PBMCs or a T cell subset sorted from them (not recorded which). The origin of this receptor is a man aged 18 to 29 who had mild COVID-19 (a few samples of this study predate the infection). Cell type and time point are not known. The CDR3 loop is CASSYNDRDSGNTIYF. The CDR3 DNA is TGTGCCAGCAGTTATAACGACAGGGACTCTGGAAACACCATATATTTT.